The source of this T cell receptor beta chain is a study of CD8+ T cells in alopecia areata. The overall study: Affected scalp percentage determined the severity score of treated patients.

Findings and caveats of the study: More clonal than normal scalp was lesional scalp, particularly alopecia totalis/universalis.

Note on this clone: The antigen remains undetermined.

Once RNA had been extracted, it was reverse transcribed into cDNA to act as the sequencing template. Sequencing used immunoSEQ multiplex PCR; TCRdb keeps in-frame clones, though not all of them. The data hold roughly 190,000 clones, with approximately 60% observed a single time. In germline, CDR1 is KGHSH, CDR2 LQKENI. The CDR3 loop spans 15 amino acids. V was clipped by 3 bases and J by 5 bases; unmatched bases: 1. As for treatment: oral pan-JAK inhibitor, 5-10 mg twice daily. Source: CD4+ T cells sorted from blood, taken at week 4, from a patient treated with tofacitinib. The clonotype comes from a human donor with alopecia areata. V is TRBV18 and J is TRBJ2-3; 14 bases map to TRBD2. The CDR3 sequence: CASSPGLAGEDTQYF. The CDR3 bases are TGTGCCAGCTCACCGGGACTAGCGGGAGAAGATACGCAGTATTTT.